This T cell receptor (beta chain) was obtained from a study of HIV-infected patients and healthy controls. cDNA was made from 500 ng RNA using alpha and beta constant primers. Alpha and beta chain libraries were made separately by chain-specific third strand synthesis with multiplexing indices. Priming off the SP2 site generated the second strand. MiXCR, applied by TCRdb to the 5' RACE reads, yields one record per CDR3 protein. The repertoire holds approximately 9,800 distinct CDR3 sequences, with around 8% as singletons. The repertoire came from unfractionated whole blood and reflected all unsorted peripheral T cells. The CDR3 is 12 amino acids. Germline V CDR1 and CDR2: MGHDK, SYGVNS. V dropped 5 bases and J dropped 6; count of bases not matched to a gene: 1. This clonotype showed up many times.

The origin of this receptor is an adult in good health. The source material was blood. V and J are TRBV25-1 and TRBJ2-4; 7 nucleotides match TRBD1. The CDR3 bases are TGTGCCAGCAGTACAGGGGCAAACATTCAGTACTTC. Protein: CASSTGANIQYF. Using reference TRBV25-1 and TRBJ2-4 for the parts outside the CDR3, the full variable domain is EADIYQTPRYLVIGTGKKITLECSQTMGHDKMYWYQQDPGMELHLIHYSYGVNSTEKGDLSSESTVSRIRTEHFPLTLESARPSHTSQYLCASSTGANIQYFGAGTRLSVL.